This T cell receptor beta chain was captured by sequencing in a study of tumor-infiltrating lymphocytes in primary liver carcinoma. Study-wide background: The patients comprised men and women between the ages of 30 and 69 years.

Synthesis of TCR beta cDNA was carried out from around 500 ng total RNA with a constant-region primer. Libraries covering TCR beta were generated through three nested multiplex PCR rounds (using a slightly modified ARM-PCR). A C-beta reverse primer and TRBV1-TRBV30 forward primers served in each of the first two PCR rounds, at about 10 cycles apiece. TCRdb recomputed calls from the multiplex PCR reads with MiXCR, one row per CDR3 protein. The sample lists about 54,000 distinct CDR3 sequences, 70% to 85% occurring once. General observations from the study: Tumors had a significantly higher top-250-clone fraction than blood (p = 0.039). Merely about 8-24% of top clones occurred in all five tumor regions.

This CDR3 has 12 amino acids. DNA and RNA were both co-extracted from approximately 22-30 mg of bulk tissue that had not been sorted. Uniformly, tumor samples exhibited a viable tumor cell fraction exceeding 85%. In regard to this clonotype: The antigen is not known. One end of the junction does not line up with germline, which may come from a read error.

The chain joins TRBV12-3 or TRBV12-4 to TRBJ2-3; D uncertain. Sequencing was done on a sample of liver tumor tissue from sampling region 2. Subset defined: tumor region T2, inferior pole. The TCR sequence derives from a man between 35 and 55 years old with primary liver carcinoma and hepatitis B virus infection. CDR3 DNA sequence: TGTGCAAGCAACGGAGCCACAGATACGCAGTATTTT. It yields the protein CASNGATDTQYF.